The 22 T cell receptor beta chains given below trace back to one sample, sequenced in a study of shared clonotypes between healthy human individuals. Assay used: immunoSEQ multiplex PCR; TCRdb lists only in-frame clones, some missing. The top ten hold more than 1.5% of the sample, which has a few million clones, around 95% seen once. CD45RO-negative, CCR7-selected cells formed the naive CD8 fraction, which excluded terminally differentiated effector memory CD45RA+ cells. Sequences were obtained from naive CD8+ T cells from PBMCs. These receptors were collected from a man younger than 35 in good health. Some clones in this sample may be carry-over from other donors' samples.

V gene TRBV6-5 combines with J gene TRBJ2-3; D possibly corresponds to TRBD2 (6 bases). The length of the CDR3 is 16 residues. Germline V gene lookup returns CDR1 MNHEY and CDR2 SVGAGI. With 0 bases removed from V and 2 bases from J, the gap between germline ends came to 12 bases. CDR3 in DNA: TGTGCCAGCAGTTACTCGACTAGGGAATCCACAGATACGCAGTATTTT. Its translation: CASSYSTRESTDTQYF.

The genes are TRBV28 and TRBJ2-7, with 9 bases fitting TRBD1. CDR3 length: 14 residues. The germline V gene encodes CDR1 MDHEN and CDR2 SYDVKM. J gave up 4 bases and V 4 bases, and 5 bases lay outside the gene matches. DNA of the CDR3: TGTGCCAGCAGTTCTTGGACAGGGGTTTACGAGCAGTACTTC. Protein sequence: CASSSWTGVYEQYF.

The chain is built from TRBV9 and TRBJ1-1; 7 nucleotides agree with TRBD1. The CDR3 covers 15 residues. V lost 0 bases to trimming and J lost 7 bases; unmatched junction nucleotides: 9. Germline CDR1 is SGDLS and CDR2 is YYNGEE. The chain's CDR3 is CASSVAREGTVEAFF. As DNA, the CDR3 is TGTGCCAGCAGCGTAGCCAGGGAGGGGACAGTTGAAGCTTTCTTT.

CDR3 protein: CASSDRGLYNEQFF. CDR3 DNA: TGTGCCAGCAGTGACAGGGGCCTCTACAATGAGCAGTTCTTC. The chain couples TRBV25-1 to TRBJ2-1, with a tentative D call TRBD1 (6 bases). Germline lookup yields CDR1 MGHDK and CDR2 SYGVNS. V shed 3 bases and J shed 3 bases, with 9 bases lying between them. The CDR3 has 14 amino acids.

In the case of this clone: The same CDR3 also results from other DNA sequences found in this sample. This chain joins TRBV7-9 and TRBJ1-1, with D possibly TRBD1 on 6 matching bases. Trimming cost V 3 bases and J 5 bases, with 13 bases left between them. This CDR3 is 14 amino acids long. CDR1 SEHNR and CDR2 FQNEAQ come from the germline V gene (reference sequence). CDR3 in amino acids: CASSLGGPGTEAFF. As DNA, the CDR3 is TGTGCCAGCAGCTTGGGGGGCCCCGGGACTGAAGCTTTCTTT.

This chain connects TRBV4-3 to TRBJ2-7; D may be TRBD2 (6 bases). The DNA end is more similar to TRBJ2-1, so the J call may be wrong. The length of the CDR3 is 16 residues. CDR1 and CDR2 from the germline V gene are LGHNA and YSLEER. CDR3 sequence (DNA): TGCGCCAGCAGCCAAGGAACTAGCAGCCCCTACAATGAGCAGTTCTTC. The encoded protein is CASSQGTSSPYNEQFF.

The V call is TRBV28, the J call TRBJ1-5, with TRBD1 matching 8 bases. This CDR3 is 15 amino acids long. J gave up 1 base and V 5 bases, and 4 bases lay outside the gene matches. Per the germline V gene, CDR1 is MDHEN and CDR2 is SYDVKM. CDR3 region: CASSMRQGSNQPQHF. CDR3 nucleotides: TGTGCCAGCAGTATGAGACAGGGGAGCAATCAGCCCCAGCATTTT. Full variable domain (remainder filled in from reference TRBV28 and TRBJ1-5): DVKVTQSSRYLVKRTGEKVFLECVQDMDHENMFWYRQDPGLGLRLIYFSYDVKMKEKGDIPEGYSVSREKKERFSLILESASTNQTSMYLCASSMRQGSNQPQHFGDGTRLSIL.

Remarks on this clone: Other DNA variants within this sample encode the same CDR3. V is TRBV6-5 and J is TRBJ1-5; D unresolved. With 0 bases removed from V and 4 bases from J, the gap between germline ends came to 7 bases. The CDR3 totals 14 residues. Germline CDR1 and CDR2: MNHEY and SVGAGI. The CDR3 bases are TGTGCCAGCAGTTACTCGGGAAGAAATCAGCCCCAGCATTTT. It codes for CASSYSGRNQPQHF.

The chain uses TRBV7-8 and TRBJ2-7; D tentatively fits TRBD1 or TRBD2 (5 bases each). Trimming stripped 0 bases from V and 7 bases from J, with 16 bases between. Germline CDR1 and CDR2: SGHVS and FQNEAQ. This CDR3 contains 15 residues. The CDR3 loop reads CASSLAWGPTGEQYF. In DNA form, the CDR3 reads TGTGCCAGCAGCTTAGCCTGGGGCCCAACGGGGGAGCAGTACTTC.

This chain links TRBV5-1 with TRBJ2-7; D might be TRBD2 (6 bases). V was shortened by 2 bases and J by 7 bases, with 13 bases between the two germline ends. The CDR3 contains 13 residues. CDR1 is SGHRS and CDR2 is YFSETQ in the germline V gene. CDR3 region: CASSLRERGEQYF. The CDR3, as DNA: TGCGCCAGCAGCTTAAGGGAACGGGGGGAGCAGTACTTC.

The chain recombines TRBV13 with TRBJ2-6; no reliable D call. This CDR3 has 11 amino acids. V lost 9 bases to trimming and J lost 5 bases, with 5 bases between them. Germline CDR1 reads PRHDT; CDR2 reads FYEKMQ (reference sequence). The DNA for the CDR3 is TGTGCCAGTGTCTGGGCCAACGTCCTGACTTTC. This sequence encodes CASVWANVLTF.

The rearrangement uses TRBV4-2 and TRBJ1-5; possible D gene TRBD1, 5 bases. Per germline, CDR1 LGHNA and CDR2 YNFKEQ. V lost 0 bases to trimming and J lost 7 bases, with 13 bases between them. The CDR3 consists of 15 residues. The CDR3 is CASSQDAGANQPQHF. CDR3 DNA: TGTGCCAGCAGCCAAGATGCCGGGGCGAACCAGCCCCAGCATTTT.

The J gene is TRBJ1-4, the V gene TRBV27; D is unclear. Trimming left V 5 bases short and J 2 bases short, with 6 bases between. This CDR3 is 13 amino acids long. Germline V gene data show CDR1 as MNHEY and CDR2 as SMNVEV (reference sequence). The CDR3 loop reads CASSPHTNEKLFF. The CDR3 DNA sequence: TGTGCCAGCAGTCCCCACACTAATGAAAAACTGTTTTTT.

The genes are TRBV6-4 and TRBJ1-2; D remains unclear. The ends were cut back, 5 bases at V and 5 bases at J, with 12 bases in the middle. Looked up from germline, CDR1 is MRHNA and CDR2 is SNTAGT. CDR3 length: 13 residues. The CDR3 is CASSPSPAYGYTF. CDR3 in DNA: TGTGCCAGCAGTCCCTCGCCTGCTTATGGCTACACCTTC.

The genes are TRBV19 and TRBJ1-1; TRBD1 might be the D (6 bases). Trimming removed 7 bases from V and 2 bases from J, with 17 bases in between. Germline V gives CDR1 LNHDA, CDR2 SQIVND (reference sequence). The CDR3 spans 15 residues. The chain's CDR3 is CASTHSIGGNTEAFF. The DNA for the CDR3 is TGTGCCAGTACCCACTCAATCGGGGGCAACACTGAAGCTTTCTTT.

The chain couples TRBV23-1 to TRBJ1-2; 7 nucleotides match TRBD1. TRBV23-1 has ORF status, its function being uncertain. The J segment lost 5 bases and the V segment lost 6 bases, leaving 15 bases of the junction unmatched. The CDR3 extends over 16 amino acids. The CDR3 loop reads CASSLEGGSGEYGYTF. The DNA for the CDR3 is TGCGCCAGCAGCCTAGAAGGGGGCTCAGGAGAGTATGGCTACACCTTC.

V usage is TRBV7-2 and J usage is TRBJ2-1; D is possibly TRBD2 (7 bases). V was pared by 5 bases and J by 7 bases, with 15 bases between. There are 14 residues in the CDR3. In germline, CDR1 is SGHTA, CDR2 FQGNSA. The CDR3 loop reads CASSTTGGTNEQFF. CDR3 nucleotide sequence: TGTGCCAGCAGCACTACGGGGGGCACGAATGAGCAGTTCTTC.

This sequence joins TRBV4-1 and TRBJ2-3; maybe TRBD2 (6 bases). Trimming left V 7 bases short and J 4 bases short, with 21 bases between. The CDR3 contains 16 residues. Germline CDR1 MGHRA, CDR2 YSYEKL. The CDR3 spells CASTRSPGLAPDTQYF. The DNA for the CDR3 is TGCGCCAGCACCCGATCCCCGGGACTCGCACCAGATACGCAGTATTTT.

The rearrangement joins TRBV10-3 to TRBJ2-7; TRBD2 agrees at 7 bases. The CDR3 spans 14 residues. The germline V gene encodes CDR1 ENHRY and CDR2 SYGVKD. J gave up 5 bases and V 0 bases, and 4 bases lay outside the gene matches. CDR3 bases: TGTGCCATCAGTGAGTCAGCGGGGATCCACGAGCAGTACTTC. This codes for CAISESAGIHEQYF.

J is TRBJ2-7 and V is TRBV27; 7 positions match TRBD2. The CDR3 contains 15 residues. The germline V gene encodes CDR1 MNHEY and CDR2 SMNVEV (reference sequence). V lost 4 bases, J lost 6 bases, and 12 bases stayed unmatched. CDR3 protein: CASSYGPGGATEQYF. CDR3 sequence (DNA): TGTGCCAGCAGTTATGGGCCGGGGGGAGCTACCGAGCAGTACTTC.

V and J are TRBV19 and TRBJ1-1; D remains unclear. Per the germline V gene, CDR1 is LNHDA and CDR2 is SQIVND (reference sequence). This CDR3 has 13 amino acids. V shed 10 bases and J shed 4 bases, with 16 bases lying between them. Here the CDR3 DNA reads TGTGCCACCCGCTTTGCGGTAGGCACTGAAGCTTTCTTT. Translated: CATRFAVGTEAFF.

This sequence joins TRBV7-3 and TRBJ2-2; 8 bases fit TRBD1. CDR3 size: 16 residues. Germline-derived CDR1 and CDR2 are SGHTA and FQGTGA. J was trimmed by 7 bases and V by 6 bases; bases with no gene match: 13. CDR3 sequence reads: CASRTIPGGAGGELFF. CDR3 DNA sequence: TGTGCCAGCAGAACTATCCCAGGGGGCGCGGGCGGGGAGCTGTTTTTT.